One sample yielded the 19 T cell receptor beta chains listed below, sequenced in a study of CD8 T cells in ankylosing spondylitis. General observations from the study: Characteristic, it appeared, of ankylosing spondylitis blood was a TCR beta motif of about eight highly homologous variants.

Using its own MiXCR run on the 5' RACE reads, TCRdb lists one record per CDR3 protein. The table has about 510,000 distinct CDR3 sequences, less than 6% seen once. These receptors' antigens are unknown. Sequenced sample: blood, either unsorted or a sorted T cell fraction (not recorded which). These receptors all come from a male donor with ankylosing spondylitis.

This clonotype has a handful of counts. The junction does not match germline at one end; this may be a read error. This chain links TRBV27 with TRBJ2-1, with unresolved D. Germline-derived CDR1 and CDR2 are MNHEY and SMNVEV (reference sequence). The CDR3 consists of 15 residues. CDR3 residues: CASRPTLTSDNEQFF. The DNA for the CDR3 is TGTGCCAGCAGGCCGACACTTACCTCCGACAATGAGCAGTTCTTC.

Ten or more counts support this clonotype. The DNA of the CDR3 is TGTGCCAGCAGCTTATCCGGGGCGGGGGATGAGCAGTTCTTC. Protein: CASSLSGAGDEQFF. The chain recombines TRBV7-9 with TRBJ2-1; 7 bases are a match to TRBD2. The CDR3 spans 14 residues. V lost 2 bases and J lost 8; bases outside the gene matches: 6. Germline lookup yields CDR1 SEHNR and CDR2 FQNEAQ (reference sequence).

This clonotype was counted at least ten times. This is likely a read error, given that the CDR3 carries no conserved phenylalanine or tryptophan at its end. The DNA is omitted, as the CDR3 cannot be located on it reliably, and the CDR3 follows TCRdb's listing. The CDR3 sequence is CSARELAGAVV. The V call is TRBV20-1, the J call TRBJ2-5; no check of the table's D call, TRBD1, against the DNA was made. Germline CDR1 and CDR2: DFQATT and SNEGSKA (reference sequence). The CDR3 is made up of 11 amino acids, end residues included.

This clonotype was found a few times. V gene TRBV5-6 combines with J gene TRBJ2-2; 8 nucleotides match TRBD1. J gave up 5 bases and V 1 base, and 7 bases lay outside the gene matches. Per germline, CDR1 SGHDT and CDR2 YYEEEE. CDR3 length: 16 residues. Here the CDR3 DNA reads TGTGCCAGCAGCTTGTTCCCAGGGGGCCGGACCGGGGAGCTGTTTTTT. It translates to CASSLFPGGRTGELFF. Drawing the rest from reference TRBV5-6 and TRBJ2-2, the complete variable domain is DAGVTQSPTHLIKTRGQQVTLRCSPKSGHDTVSWYQQALGQGPQFIFQYYEEEERQRGNFPDRFSGHQFPNYSSELNVNALLLGDSALYLCASSLFPGGRTGELFFGEGSRLTVL.

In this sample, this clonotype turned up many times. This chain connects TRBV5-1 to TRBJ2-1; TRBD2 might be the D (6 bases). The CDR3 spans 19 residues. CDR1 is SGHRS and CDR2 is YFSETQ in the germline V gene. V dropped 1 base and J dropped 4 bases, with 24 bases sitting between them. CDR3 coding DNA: TGCGCCAGCAGCTTGAGGCCTACCCTCGGGGGTGCCGCGTACAATGAGCAGTTCTTC. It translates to CASSLRPTLGGAAYNEQFF.

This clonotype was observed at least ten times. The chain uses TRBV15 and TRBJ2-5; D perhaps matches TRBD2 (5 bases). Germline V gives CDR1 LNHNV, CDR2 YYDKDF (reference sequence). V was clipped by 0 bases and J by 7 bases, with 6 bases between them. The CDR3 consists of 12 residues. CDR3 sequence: CATSRDRGTQYF. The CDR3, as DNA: TGTGCCACCAGCAGAGATCGGGGGACCCAGTACTTC.

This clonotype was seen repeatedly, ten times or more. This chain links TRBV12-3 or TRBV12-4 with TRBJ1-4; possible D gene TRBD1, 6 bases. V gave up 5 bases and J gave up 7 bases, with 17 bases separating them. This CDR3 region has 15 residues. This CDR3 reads CASSHRESVGEKLFF. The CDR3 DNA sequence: TGTGCCAGCAGTCACAGGGAGTCGGTCGGTGAAAAACTGTTTTTT.

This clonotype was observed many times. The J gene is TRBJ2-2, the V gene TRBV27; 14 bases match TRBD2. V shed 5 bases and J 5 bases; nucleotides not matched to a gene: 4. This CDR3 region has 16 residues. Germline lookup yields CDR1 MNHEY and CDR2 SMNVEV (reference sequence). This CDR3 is CASSPGTSGRTGELFF. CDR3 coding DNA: TGTGCCAGCAGTCCCGGGACTAGCGGGAGAACCGGGGAGCTGTTTTTT.

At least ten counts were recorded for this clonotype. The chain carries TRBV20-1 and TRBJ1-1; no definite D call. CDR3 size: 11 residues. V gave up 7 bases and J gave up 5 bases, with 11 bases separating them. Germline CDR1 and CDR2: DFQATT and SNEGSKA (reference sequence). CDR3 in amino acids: CSVLYGTEAFF. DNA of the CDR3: TGCAGTGTGCTATATGGGACTGAAGCTTTCTTT.

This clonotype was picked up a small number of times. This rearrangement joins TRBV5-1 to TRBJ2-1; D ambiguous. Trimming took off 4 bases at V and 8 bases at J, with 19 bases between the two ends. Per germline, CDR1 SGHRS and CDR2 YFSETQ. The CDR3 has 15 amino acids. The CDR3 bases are TGCGCCAGCAGCCCAGGATACGCCGCTCGGGATGAGCAGTTCTTC. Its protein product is CASSPGYAARDEQFF.

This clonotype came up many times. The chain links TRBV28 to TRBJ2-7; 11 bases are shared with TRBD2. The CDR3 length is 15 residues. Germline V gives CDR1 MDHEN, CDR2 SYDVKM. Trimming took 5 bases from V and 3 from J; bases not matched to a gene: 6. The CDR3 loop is CASSPVTSGVYEQYF. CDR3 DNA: TGTGCCAGCAGTCCGGTGACTAGCGGGGTCTACGAGCAGTACTTC.

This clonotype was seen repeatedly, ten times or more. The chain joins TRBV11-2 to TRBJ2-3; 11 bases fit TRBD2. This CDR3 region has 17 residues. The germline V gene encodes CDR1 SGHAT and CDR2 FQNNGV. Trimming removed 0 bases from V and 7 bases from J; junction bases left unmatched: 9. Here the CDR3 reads CASSLDRASGRLYTQYF. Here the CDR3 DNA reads TGTGCCAGCAGCTTAGATCGCGCTAGCGGGAGGCTATATACGCAGTATTTT.

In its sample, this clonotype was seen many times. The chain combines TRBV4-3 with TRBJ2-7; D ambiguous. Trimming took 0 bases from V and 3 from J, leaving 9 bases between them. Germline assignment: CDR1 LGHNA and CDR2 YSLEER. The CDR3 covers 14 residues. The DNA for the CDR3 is TGCGCCAGCAGCCAAGATCTGAGTGTCTACGAGCAGTACTTC. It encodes CASSQDLSVYEQYF.

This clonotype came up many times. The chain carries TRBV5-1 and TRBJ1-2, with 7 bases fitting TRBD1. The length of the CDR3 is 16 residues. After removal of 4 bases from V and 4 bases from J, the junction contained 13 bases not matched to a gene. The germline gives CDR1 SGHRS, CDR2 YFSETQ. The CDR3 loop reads CASSGTDRELRYGYTF. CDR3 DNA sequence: TGCGCCAGCAGCGGGACCGACAGGGAATTACGCTATGGCTACACCTTC.

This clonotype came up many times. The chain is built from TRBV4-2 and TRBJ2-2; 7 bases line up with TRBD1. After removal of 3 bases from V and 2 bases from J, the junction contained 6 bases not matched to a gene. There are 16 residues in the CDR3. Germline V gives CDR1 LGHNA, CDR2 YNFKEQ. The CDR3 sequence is CASSHQRGRNTGELFF. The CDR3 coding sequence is TGTGCCAGCAGCCACCAGAGGGGGCGCAACACCGGGGAGCTGTTTTTT.

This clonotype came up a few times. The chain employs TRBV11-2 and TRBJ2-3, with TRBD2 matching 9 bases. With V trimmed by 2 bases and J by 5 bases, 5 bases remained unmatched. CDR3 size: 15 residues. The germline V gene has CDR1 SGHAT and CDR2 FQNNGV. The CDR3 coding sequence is TGTGCCAGCAGCTTATTAGCGGGGGAATTAGATACGCAGTATTTT. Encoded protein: CASSLLAGELDTQYF.

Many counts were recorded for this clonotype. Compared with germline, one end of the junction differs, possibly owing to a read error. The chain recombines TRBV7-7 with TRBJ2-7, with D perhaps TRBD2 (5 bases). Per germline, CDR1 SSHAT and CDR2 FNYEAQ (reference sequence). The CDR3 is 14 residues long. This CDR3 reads CASSLGAAEYEQYF. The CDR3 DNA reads TGTGCTAGCAGCTTAGGAGCGGCGGAGTACGAGCAGTACTTC.

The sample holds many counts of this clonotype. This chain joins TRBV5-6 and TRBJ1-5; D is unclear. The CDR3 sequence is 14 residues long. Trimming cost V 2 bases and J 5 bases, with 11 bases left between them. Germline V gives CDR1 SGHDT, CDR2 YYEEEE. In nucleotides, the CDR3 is TGTGCCAGCAGCTTCACCGGAACCGATCAGCCCCAGCATTTT. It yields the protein CASSFTGTDQPQHF.

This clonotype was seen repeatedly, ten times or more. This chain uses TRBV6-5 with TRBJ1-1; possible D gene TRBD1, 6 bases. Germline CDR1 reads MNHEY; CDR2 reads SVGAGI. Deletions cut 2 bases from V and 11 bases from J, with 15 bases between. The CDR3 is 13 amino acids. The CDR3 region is CASSYKLAGAAFF. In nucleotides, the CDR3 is TGTGCCAGCAGTTACAAACTGGCGGGGGCCGCTTTCTTT.